Each of the 23 T cell receptor beta chains below was sequenced from the same sample in a study of shared T cell receptors in the human thymus. Assay used: immunoSEQ multiplex PCR; TCRdb lists only in-frame clones, some missing. The data contain 700,000 or so clones, 80% to 90% of them singletons. This sample was also put to use in a study of human thymus T cells.

Sequencing was performed on thymocytes. These receptors originate from a girl under three years old with a congenital heart defect.

The rearrangement uses TRBV7-9 and TRBJ1-1; TRBD1 agrees at 8 bases. The CDR3 sequence is 13 residues long. CDR1 is SEHNR and CDR2 is FQNEAQ in the germline V gene (reference sequence). V was clipped by 8 bases and J by 1 base; unmatched bases: 3. The CDR3 here is CASADRGNTEAFF. The CDR3 nucleotides read TGTGCCAGCGCCGACAGGGGGAACACTGAAGCTTTCTTT.

This clone was detected a few times. This chain connects TRBV11-2 to TRBJ2-2; 11 bases fit TRBD2. J was trimmed by 3 bases and V by 3 bases; bases with no gene match: 0. Germline V gene data show CDR1 as SGHAT and CDR2 as FQNNGV. The CDR3 contains 15 residues. CDR3 nucleotides: TGTGCCAGCAGCTTGACTAGCGGGGACACCGGGGAGCTGTTTTTT. Protein: CASSLTSGDTGELFF.

The count of this clone is one. V gene TRBV5-6 combines with J gene TRBJ2-7; no firm D call. Trimming took 0 bases from V and 1 from J, leaving 11 bases between them. The CDR3 loop spans 15 amino acids. Germline CDR1 and CDR2: SGHDT and YYEEEE. The CDR3 nucleotides read TGTGCCAGCAGCTTGGCCTTGGCTCATTCCTACGAGCAGTACTTC. It is translated as CASSLALAHSYEQYF. The variable domain in full, with the rest retrieved from reference TRBV5-6 and TRBJ2-7, is DAGVTQSPTHLIKTRGQQVTLRCSPKSGHDTVSWYQQALGQGPQFIFQYYEEEERQRGNFPDRFSGHQFPNYSSELNVNALLLGDSALYLCASSLALAHSYEQYFGPGTRLTVT.

The chain recombines TRBV19 with TRBJ1-2; 7 positions agree with TRBD1. Per the germline V gene, CDR1 is LNHDA and CDR2 is SQIVND (reference sequence). The CDR3 length is 12 residues. The V segment lost 10 bases and the J segment 4 bases; nucleotides outside the gene matches: 6. CDR3: CAITGESYGYTF. In DNA form, the CDR3 reads TGTGCCATTACAGGGGAGAGCTATGGCTACACCTTC.

The rearrangement links TRBV10-3 to TRBJ2-2, with 14 bases that match TRBD2. V trimming: 11 bases; J trimming: 6 bases; junction bases outside the gene matches: 5. CDR1 ENHRY and CDR2 SYGVKD come from the germline V gene. The CDR3 is made up of 14 amino acids. The CDR3: CAARTSGGPGELFF. CDR3 DNA: TGTGCCGCCAGGACTAGCGGGGGGCCCGGGGAGCTGTTTTTT.

The chain links TRBV7-2 to TRBJ2-7, with TRBD2 matching over 16 bases. From germline, CDR1 is SGHTA and CDR2 FQGNSA. The CDR3 runs 17 residues. V was clipped by 4 bases and J by 0 bases; unmatched bases: 3. The CDR3 coding sequence is TGTGCCAGCAGCTCGGGACTAGCGGGGGGGAGCTCCTACGAGCAGTACTTC. Translating it yields CASSSGLAGGSSYEQYF. The variable domain in full, completed from reference TRBV7-2 and TRBJ2-7, reads GAGVSQSPSNKVTEKGKDVELRCDPISGHTALYWYRQSLGQGLEFLIYFQGNSAPDKSGLPSDRFSAERTGGSVSTLTIQRTQQEDSAVYLCASSSGLAGGSSYEQYFGPGTRLTVT.

The chain combines TRBV9 with TRBJ2-1, with 16 positions matching TRBD2. Germline V gene data show CDR1 as SGDLS and CDR2 as YYNGEE. With 4 bases clipped from V and 0 bases from J, the junction kept 7 bases outside the gene matches. The CDR3 sequence is 19 residues long. The DNA for the CDR3 is TGTGCCAGCAGCTCAGGGACTAGCGGGGGGGGAAGCTCCTACAATGAGCAGTTCTTC. Translation: CASSSGTSGGGSSYNEQFF.

J is TRBJ1-6 and V is TRBV9; 8 bases are a match to TRBD1. V was clipped by 0 bases and J by 8 bases; unmatched bases: 13. CDR1 SGDLS and CDR2 YYNGEE come from the germline V gene. The CDR3 spans 18 residues. The DNA for the CDR3 is TGTGCCAGCAGCGTAGTGTCACAGGGGGTGAGTGTAGATTCACCCCTCCACTTT. Protein sequence: CASSVVSQGVSVDSPLHF.

Comments on this clone: At one boundary the junction diverges from the germline segment, which might be a read error. The chain couples TRBV4-1 to TRBJ1-1; TRBD1 matches at 9 bases. The CDR3 extends over 16 amino acids. CDR1 is MGHRA, CDR2 YSYEKL, per germline. The CDR3 sequence: CASSQWGQGGNAEAFF. The CDR3 region has the DNA TGCGCCAGCAGCCAATGGGGACAGGGAGGGAACGCTGAAGCTTTCTTT.

V is TRBV9 and J is TRBJ2-5; unclear D gene. In germline, CDR1 is SGDLS, CDR2 YYNGEE. The CDR3 has 13 amino acids. The V and J ends lost 4 bases and 1 base respectively, with 8 bases between them. CDR3 coding DNA: TGTGCCAGCAGCCCCTCCCCCCAAGAGACCCAGTACTTC. This codes for CASSPSPQETQYF. Full variable domain (remainder filled in from reference TRBV9 and TRBJ2-5): DSGVTQTPKHLITATGQRVTLRCSPRSGDLSVYWYQQSLDQGLQFLIQYYNGEERAKGNILERFSAQQFPDLHSELNLSSLELGDSALYFCASSPSPQETQYFGPGTRLLVL.

The rearrangement uses TRBV9 and TRBJ1-1; perhaps TRBD1 as D (6 bases). Germline V lookup: CDR1 SGDLS, CDR2 YYNGEE. This CDR3 has 17 amino acids. Trimming took off 1 base at V and 10 bases at J, with 26 bases between the two ends. The CDR3 DNA reads TGTGCCAGCAGCGTAACTGCGACCCGACAGGACGCAGGGGTAGCTTTCTTT. This gives the protein CASSVTATRQDAGVAFF.

A few counts support this clone. The chain recombines TRBV4-1 with TRBJ1-5; 9 bases are shared with TRBD1. The CDR3 is made up of 16 amino acids. Germline CDR1 is MGHRA and CDR2 is YSYEKL. The junction had 5 bases not matched to a gene; V was cut back by 1 base and J by 4 bases. The CDR3 DNA reads TGCGCCAGCAGCCAAGCCCCCGGGACAGGGAATCAGCCCCAGCATTTT. This translates into CASSQAPGTGNQPQHF.

CDR3 sequence (DNA): TGTGCCAGTGAAACAGGGGGCTGGAACCAAGAGACCCAGTACTTC. Translated, it gives CASETGGWNQETQYF. This sequence joins TRBV28 and TRBJ2-5; the match to TRBD1 covers 9 bases. The CDR3 extends over 15 amino acids. The ends lost 9 bases at V and 0 bases at J; junction bases unmatched: 8. Per germline, CDR1 MDHEN and CDR2 SYDVKM.

This clone has a single count. The chain combines TRBV2 with TRBJ2-7, with 8 bases lining up with TRBD1. V trimming: 4 bases; J trimming: 5 bases; junction bases outside the gene matches: 7. Germline CDR1 is SNHLY and CDR2 is FYNNEI. This CDR3 contains 14 residues. This CDR3 is CASSVQQGENEQYF. For the CDR3, the DNA is TGTGCCAGCAGTGTCCAACAGGGGGAAAACGAGCAGTACTTC.

The chain combines TRBV7-2 with TRBJ2-3, with 14 bases matching TRBD2. Germline loops: CDR1 SGHTA, CDR2 FQGNSA. The V segment lost 4 bases and the J segment 1 base; nucleotides outside the gene matches: 10. CDR3 length equals 19 residues. The CDR3 protein is CASSSARPGLAGGTDTQYF. As DNA, the CDR3 is TGTGCCAGCAGCTCAGCTCGTCCGGGACTAGCGGGGGGCACAGATACGCAGTATTTT.

The V gene is TRBV19, the J gene TRBJ1-2; TRBD1 agrees at 7 bases. The CDR3 covers 15 residues. CDR1 is LNHDA, CDR2 SQIVND, per germline (reference sequence). The V segment lost 7 bases and the J segment 2 bases; nucleotides outside the gene matches: 10. The CDR3 coding sequence is TGTGCCAGTACGACCAGGCAGGGGGTAAACTATGGCTACACCTTC. Translating it yields CASTTRQGVNYGYTF.

J is TRBJ2-6 and V is TRBV18; D gene ambiguous. V was clipped by 0 bases and J by 2 bases, with 17 bases between them. The length of the CDR3 is 19 residues. Germline CDR1 and CDR2: KGHSH and LQKENI. CDR3 sequence (DNA): TGTGCCAGCTCACCACCCGTACAGACCTCACAAGCTGGGGCCAACGTCCTGACTTTC. Its protein is CASSPPVQTSQAGANVLTF. Combining the CDR3 with reference TRBV18 and TRBJ2-6 gives the whole variable domain NAGVMQNPRHLVRRRGQEARLRCSPMKGHSHVYWYRQLPEEGLKFMVYLQKENIIDESGMPKERFSAEFPKEGPSILRIQQVVRGDSAAYFCASSPPVQTSQAGANVLTFGAGSRLTVL.

This chain connects TRBV11-2 to TRBJ2-2; possible D gene TRBD1, 6 bases. V lost 5 bases and J 4 bases, leaving 17 bases between the germline ends. Germline V CDR1 and CDR2: SGHAT, FQNNGV. The CDR3 loop spans 16 amino acids. The DNA for the CDR3 is TGTGCCAGCAGCCCGACGACAGGTTACAGCACCGGGGAGCTGTTTTTT. Translated, it gives CASSPTTGYSTGELFF.

Only one count was recorded for this clone. The rearrangement joins TRBV5-1 to TRBJ1-1; TRBD1 agrees at 11 bases. This CDR3 contains 19 residues. The ends lost 1 base at V and 0 bases at J; junction bases unmatched: 11. CDR1 is SGHRS, CDR2 YFSETQ, per germline. CDR3 amino acids: CASSLFSGQGAPLNTEAFF. CDR3 sequence (DNA): TGCGCCAGCAGCTTGTTCTCAGGACAGGGGGCGCCGCTGAACACTGAAGCTTTCTTT.

The chain uses TRBV5-1 and TRBJ1-2, with TRBD1 matching 9 bases. The CDR3 has 14 residues. The germline V gene encodes CDR1 SGHRS and CDR2 YFSETQ. With V trimmed by 3 bases and J by 8 bases, 8 bases remained unmatched. The CDR3 nucleotides are TGCGCCAGCAGCTCGCCGGACAGGGGTGGGGGCTACACCTTC. Translating it yields CASSSPDRGGGYTF.

CDR3 DNA: TGTGCCAGCAGCACGGCGGGACAGGGGAATCTAAAACTGTTTTTT. Translation: CASSTAGQGNLKLFF. The chain has TRBV5-6 and TRBJ1-4; 10 bases agree with TRBD1. The germline V gene encodes CDR1 SGHDT and CDR2 YYEEEE. Losses at the gene ends were 4 bases for V and 10 bases for J; bases not matched to a gene: 10. There are 15 residues in the CDR3.

J is TRBJ2-7 and V is TRBV5-4, with 9 bases fitting TRBD1. The germline V gene encodes CDR1 SGHNT and CDR2 YYREEE (reference sequence). V was clipped by 4 bases and J by 5 bases; unmatched bases: 19. The CDR3 is 18 residues long. CDR3 amino acids: CASSGPLPATGGNNEQYF. The CDR3, as DNA: TGTGCCAGCAGCGGTCCCTTGCCGGCGACAGGGGGGAATAACGAGCAGTACTTC.

The rearrangement joins TRBV7-2 to TRBJ1-5; D unresolved. CDR3 length equals 13 residues. Germline V gives CDR1 SGHTA, CDR2 FQGNSA. The ends were cut back, 4 bases at V and 4 bases at J, with 8 bases in the middle. The CDR3, as DNA: TGTGCCAGCAGCTCCTTAGTTAATCAGCCCCAGCATTTT. Its translation: CASSSLVNQPQHF. The full variable domain, in which reference TRBV7-2 and TRBJ1-5 provide the parts outside the CDR3, is GAGVSQSPSNKVTEKGKDVELRCDPISGHTALYWYRQSLGQGLEFLIYFQGNSAPDKSGLPSDRFSAERTGGSVSTLTIQRTQQEDSAVYLCASSSLVNQPQHFGDGTRLSIL.